This note documents a single T cell receptor beta chain sequence. Method: immunoSEQ multiplex PCR; TCRdb's copy keeps in-frame clones and lacks some. This sample has about 85,000 clones, with approximately 94% found just once. This sample was included in a study of technical replicates of blood from several donors. J was trimmed by 3 bases and V by 9 bases; bases with no gene match: 5. CDR3 size: 14 residues. Germline loops: CDR1 MNHEY, CDR2 SVGAGI. V usage is TRBV6-5 and J usage is TRBJ2-2; 9 nucleotides agree with TRBD1. Sequenced input: T cells isolated from PBMCs. This clonotype was sampled from a human donor in good health. The CDR3 protein is CASTGGEYTGELFF. In DNA, the CDR3 is TGTGCCAGTACAGGGGGCGAGTACACCGGGGAGCTGTTTTTT.